This T cell receptor beta chain was observed in a study of tumor-infiltrating lymphocytes in primary liver carcinoma. A constant-region primer primed TCR beta cDNA synthesis from about 490 ng of total RNA. Construction of TCR beta libraries relied on three successive nested multiplex PCR rounds employing slightly modified ARM-PCR. Amplification in the first two PCR rounds was performed using TRBV1-TRBV30 forward primers and a C-beta reverse primer for about 10 cycles each. TCRdb analysed the multiplex PCR reads with MiXCR anew, one entry per CDR3 protein. The profile shows 20,000 to 25,000 distinct CDR3 sequences, approximately 79% of them singletons. A word on this clonotype: Mismatch with germline at one junction end may stem from a read error.

The source material, 20-30 mg of unsorted bulk tissue, was used to co-extract RNA and DNA. Each of the tumor samples contained in excess of 85% viable tumor cells. Germline V gene sequence: CDR1 SGHAT, CDR2 FQNNGV. The CDR3 has 17 amino acids. The sequencing sample was made of liver tumor tissue from sampling region 1. Specified subset: tumor region T1, superior pole. The receptor comes from a woman in her thirties with primary liver carcinoma and hepatitis B virus infection. The gene calls are TRBV11-2 and TRBJ2-1, with TRBD2 identical over 12 bases. CDR3 region: CDSSLTSGRLPGDKQFF. CDR3 DNA sequence: TGTGACAGCAGCCTTACTAGCGGGAGGCTCCCAGGCGATAAGCAGTTCTTC.